This TCR beta chain stems from a study of PD-1 blockade in classical Hodgkin lymphoma. Data came from immunoSEQ multiplex PCR; TCRdb stores just in-frame clones and leaves some out. The sample includes 110,000 or so clones, 89% seen only once; the top ten take 19%. The CDR3 is 16 residues long. Trimming removed 5 bases at V and 3 bases at J, with 20 bases between. CDR1 SGHTA and CDR2 FQGNSA come from the germline V gene. The time point here: cycle 4 day 1 (C4D1), after five to seven weeks of nivolumab. Each patient's relapse followed autologous stem cell transplantation, and brentuximab vedotin exposure varied. Complete response, partial response or progressive disease were the best responses. Overall study findings and caveats: It was reported that newly diagnosed patients had less baseline TCR diversity than healthy donors.

Comments on this clone: Its antigen is undetermined.

This chain joins TRBV7-2 and TRBJ2-7, with a tentative D call TRBD2 (6 bases). Sequenced material: peripheral blood mononuclear cells (PBMCs), taken before the fourth cycle of nivolumab. The receptor's source is a human donor with classical Hodgkin lymphoma. The CDR3 is CASSPQGSGFLYEQYF. CDR3 coding DNA: TGTGCCAGCAGCCCTCAGGGTAGCGGTTTTCTCTACGAGCAGTACTTC.